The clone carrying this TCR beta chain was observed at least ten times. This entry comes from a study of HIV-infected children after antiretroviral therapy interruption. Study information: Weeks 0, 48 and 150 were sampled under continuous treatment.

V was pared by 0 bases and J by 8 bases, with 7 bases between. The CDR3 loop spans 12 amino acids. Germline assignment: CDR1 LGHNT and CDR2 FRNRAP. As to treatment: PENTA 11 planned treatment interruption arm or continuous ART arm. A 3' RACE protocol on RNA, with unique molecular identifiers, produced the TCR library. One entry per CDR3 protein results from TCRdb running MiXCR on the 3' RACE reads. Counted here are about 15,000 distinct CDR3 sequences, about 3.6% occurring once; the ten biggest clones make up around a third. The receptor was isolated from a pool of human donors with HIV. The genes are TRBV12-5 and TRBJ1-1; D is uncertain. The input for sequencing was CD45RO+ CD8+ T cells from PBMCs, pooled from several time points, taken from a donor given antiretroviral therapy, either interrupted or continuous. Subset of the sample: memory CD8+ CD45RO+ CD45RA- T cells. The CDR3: CASGLVGIEAFF. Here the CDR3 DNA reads TGTGCTAGTGGTTTGGTGGGAATCGAAGCTTTCTTT.